Listed here are 2 T cell receptor beta chains from one sample, sequenced in a study of shared clonotypes between healthy human individuals. Sequencing used immunoSEQ multiplex PCR; TCRdb keeps in-frame clones, though not all of them. The table has about 2 million clones, 95% seen once. Sequencing was carried out using naive CD4+ T cells sorted from blood. Subset meaning: CD45RA+ positively selected. These receptor sequences come from a man younger than 35 in good health.

The rearrangement uses TRBV5-1 and TRBJ2-5, with 9 bases fitting TRBD1. Germline V gene sequence: CDR1 SGHRS, CDR2 YFSETQ. This CDR3 contains 23 residues. After removal of 1 base from V and 5 bases from J, the junction contained 30 bases not matched to a gene. As DNA, the CDR3 is TGCGCCAGCAGCTTGTGGGGAATACCACCGGGACAGGGAGTGGGGCCTCAAGGGGAGACCCAGTACTTC. Its protein is CASSLWGIPPGQGVGPQGETQYF.

The J gene is TRBJ2-7, the V gene TRBV20-1; TRBD1 matches at 9 bases. The CDR3 has 11 residues. Germline V gene lookup returns CDR1 DFQATT and CDR2 SNEGSKA (reference sequence). The CDR3 DNA is TGCAGCACGGGGGGACAGGGCGAGCAGTACTTC. The encoded protein is CSTGGQGEQYF.